This TCR beta chain was captured by sequencing in a study of Graves' ophthalmopathy and Graves' hyperthyroidism. This clonotype was counted a few times. Its cognate antigen is unknown. Amplification of TCR beta CDR3 regions used RNA transcripts. RT-PCR was first run with HTBI primers, then multiplex PCR in a second round. Each CDR3 protein gets one entry after TCRdb re-called the multiplex PCR reads with MiXCR. The data show 500,000 to 700,000 distinct CDR3 sequences, with about 20% seen just once and more than 5.5% held by the top ten. General observations from the study: Blood shared most expanded thyroid clonotypes above 0.001 frequency. A 13-signature model separated ophthalmopathy from stable hyperthyroidism, reaching 85% to 90% sensitivity and roughly 82% specificity cross-validated.

Hyperthyroidism qualified as stable when ophthalmopathy did not develop within 18 months of follow-up. Aged 18 to 65, hyperthyroidism patients had been newly diagnosed, with under 2 months' duration. V gave up 7 bases and J gave up 2 bases; unmatched junction bases: 5. Germline values: CDR1 SNHLY, CDR2 FYNNEI. This CDR3 is 14 amino acids long. The sequencing sample was made of peripheral blood. This sequence joins TRBV2 and TRBJ1-2, with 9 bases fitting TRBD1. This clonotype was sampled from a woman younger than 35 with stable Graves' hyperthyroidism. Some clones in this sample may be carry-over from other donors' samples. This CDR3 is CASISGQGNYGYTF. The DNA for the CDR3 is TGTGCCAGCATTTCGGGACAGGGAAACTATGGCTACACCTTC.